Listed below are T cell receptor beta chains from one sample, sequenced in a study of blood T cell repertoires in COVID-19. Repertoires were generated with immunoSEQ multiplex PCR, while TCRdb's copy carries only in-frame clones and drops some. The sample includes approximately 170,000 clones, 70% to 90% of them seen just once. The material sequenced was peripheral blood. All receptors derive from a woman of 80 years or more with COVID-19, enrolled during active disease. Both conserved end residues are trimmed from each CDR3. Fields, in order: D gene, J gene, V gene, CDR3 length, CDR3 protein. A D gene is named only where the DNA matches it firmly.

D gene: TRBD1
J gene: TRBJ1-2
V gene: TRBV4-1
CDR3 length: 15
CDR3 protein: ASSPRQGEPANYGYT

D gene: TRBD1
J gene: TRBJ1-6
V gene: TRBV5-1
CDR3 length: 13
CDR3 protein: ASSVQQGSGSPLH

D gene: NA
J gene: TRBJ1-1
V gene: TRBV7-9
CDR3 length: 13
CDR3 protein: ASSPDLAGNTEAF

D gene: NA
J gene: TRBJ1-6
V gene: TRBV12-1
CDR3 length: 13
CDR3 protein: ASRPQDGENSPLH

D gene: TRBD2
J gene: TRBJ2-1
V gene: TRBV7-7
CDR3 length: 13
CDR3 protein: ASSVGLGSYNEQF

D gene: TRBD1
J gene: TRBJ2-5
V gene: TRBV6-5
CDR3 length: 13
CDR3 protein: ASISGTGGQETQY

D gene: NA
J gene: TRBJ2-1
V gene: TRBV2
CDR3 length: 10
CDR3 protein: ASQKGAVGQF

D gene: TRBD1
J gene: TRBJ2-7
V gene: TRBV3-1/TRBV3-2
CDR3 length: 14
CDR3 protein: ASSAGGAGISYEQY

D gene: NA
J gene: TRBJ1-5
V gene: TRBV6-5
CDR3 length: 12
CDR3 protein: ASSYSRGGQPQH

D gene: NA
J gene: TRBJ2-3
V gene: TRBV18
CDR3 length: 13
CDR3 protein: ASSPGGGDSDTQY

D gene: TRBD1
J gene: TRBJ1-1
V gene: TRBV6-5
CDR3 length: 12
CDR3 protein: ASSLSTTGAEAF